This T cell receptor beta chain was identified during a study of cytomegalovirus exposure and HLA in healthy donors. General study findings and limits: The analysis excluded some indistinguishable V segments, including TRBV6-2 and TRBV6-3. TCR sequences were mostly rare, though some public TCRs occurred in many donors. The study assumed roughly uniform donor sequencing depth for presence/absence analyses. A few chains linked to CMV were shown in vitro to be specific for CMV antigens.

13 Jbeta primers and 60 Vbeta primers were used for the PCR. Repertoires were generated with immunoSEQ multiplex PCR, while TCRdb's copy carries only in-frame clones and drops some. The sample table includes roughly 76,000 clones. Remarks on this clone: The target antigen is unknown.

Germline V lookup: CDR1 KGHSH, CDR2 LQKENI. The CDR3 covers 14 residues. Deletions cut 3 bases from V and 0 bases from J, with 8 bases between. The sample comprised PBMCs. This TCR was sampled from a female donor in good health and CMV-seropositive. The rearrangement joins TRBV18 to TRBJ1-2; maybe TRBD1 (5 bases). The DNA for the CDR3 is TGTGCCAGCTCACCGCAGGGCGCTAACTATGGCTACACCTTC. Residues: CASSPQGANYGYTF.